This T cell receptor (beta chain) was retrieved from a study of PD-L1 blockade in urothelial cancer. About the research overall: Blood was evaluated 3 weeks (second dose) and 6 weeks after therapy began. Per blood sample, T cells had a median of around 140,000.

This clone was observed a few times. The templates were synthetic TCR analogs, and they were spiked into each PCR. The assay was immunoSEQ multiplex PCR, and TCRdb's table has in-frame clones only and misses some. The table records roughly 74,000 clones, approximately 86% of them present only once. Trimming removed 5 bases from V and 0 bases from J, with 14 bases in between. The CDR3 contains 15 residues. The germline gives CDR1 SGHRS, CDR2 YFSETQ. This specimen consisted of PBMCs, obtained around atezolizumab (anti-PD-L1) treatment. The TCR comes from a woman in her 70s with urothelial cancer. This chain connects TRBV5-1 to TRBJ2-5, with a weak D call TRBD2 (7 bases). The CDR3 protein is CASRLGGADQETQYF. The CDR3 bases are TGCGCCAGCAGGCTTGGGGGGGCCGACCAAGAGACCCAGTACTTC.